This record covers a single T cell receptor beta chain. Its target is unknown. The data originate from a study of read filtering for tumor transcriptome and immune sequencing. Study information: IR-seq gave about 4.05 to 11 million TCR reads per sample; RNA-seq gave about 80 to 1,300. Study-level points and caveats: Even smaller IR-seq throughput identified most shared clonotypes.

CDR1 is SEHNR and CDR2 is FQNEAQ in the germline V gene (reference sequence). The CDR3 extends over 15 amino acids. Trimming cost V 5 bases and J 11 bases; bases outside gene matches: 12. From about 400 ng of RNA, a library with molecular barcoded alpha/delta and beta/gamma adaptors was made. TCRdb re-called the reads through MiXCR, storing one row per CDR3 protein. The sample lists tens of thousands of distinct CDR3 sequences; roughly 20% were seen once. The V gene is TRBV7-9, the J gene TRBJ2-1, with 10 bases that match TRBD2. Material: a population of CD138-negative cells sorted from bone marrow. The origin of this receptor is a donor over 35 with multiple myeloma. Here the CDR3 reads CASSVPSGGPLKQFF. CDR3 coding DNA: TGTGCCAGCAGCGTCCCTAGCGGGGGCCCCCTGAAGCAGTTCTTC. Complete variable domain (other parts from reference TRBV7-9 and TRBJ2-1): DTGVSQNPRHKITKRGQNVTFRCDPISEHNRLYWYRQTLGQGPEFLTYFQNEAQLEKSRLLSDRFSAERPKGSFSTLEIQRTEQGDSAMYLCASSVPSGGPLKQFFGPGTRLTVL.